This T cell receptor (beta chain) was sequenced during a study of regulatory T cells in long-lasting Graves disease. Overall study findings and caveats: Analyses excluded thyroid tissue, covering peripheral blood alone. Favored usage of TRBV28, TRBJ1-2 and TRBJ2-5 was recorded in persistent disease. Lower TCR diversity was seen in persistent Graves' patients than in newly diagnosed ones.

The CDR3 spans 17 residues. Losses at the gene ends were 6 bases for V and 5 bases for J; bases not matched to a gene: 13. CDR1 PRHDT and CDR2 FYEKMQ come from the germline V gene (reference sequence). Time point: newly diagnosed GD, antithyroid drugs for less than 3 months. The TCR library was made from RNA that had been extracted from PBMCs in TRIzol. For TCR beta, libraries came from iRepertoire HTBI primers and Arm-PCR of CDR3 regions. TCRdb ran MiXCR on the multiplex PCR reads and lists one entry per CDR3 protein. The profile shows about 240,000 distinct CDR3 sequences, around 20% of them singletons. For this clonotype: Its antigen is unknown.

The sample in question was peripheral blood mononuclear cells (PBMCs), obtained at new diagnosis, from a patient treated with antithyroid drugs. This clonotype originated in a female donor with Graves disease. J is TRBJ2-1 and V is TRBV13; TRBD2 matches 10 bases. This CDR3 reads CASSESLLAGVHNEQFF. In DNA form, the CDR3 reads TGTGCCAGCAGTGAATCCCTGCTAGCGGGAGTTCACAATGAGCAGTTCTTC.